This T cell receptor (beta chain) was found in a study of beta chain features in type 1 diabetes. Isolated RNA was reverse transcribed in full, so expressed TCRB transcripts were sequenced. TCRdb's copy holds only in-frame clones and misses some; the assay was immunoSEQ multiplex PCR. The repertoire holds around 340,000 clones, with about 18% as singletons. There are a few counts of this clone. Sorted cells reached over 95% purity in every population. This CDR3 is 16 amino acids long. The V segment lost 2 bases and the J segment 3 bases; nucleotides outside the gene matches: 6. Germline V gene data show CDR1 as MGHRA and CDR2 as YSYEKL.

This rearrangement joins TRBV4-1 to TRBJ2-2; 7 nucleotides line up with TRBD1. The clonotype comes from a woman aged 18 to 35 in good health. The sequenced material came from naive CD4+ T cells from blood. CDR3 nucleotide sequence: TGCGCCAGCAGCCAAAGGACAGGCTTGGACACCGGGGAGCTGTTTTTT. It specifies CASSQRTGLDTGELFF.